This entry features one T cell receptor (beta chain) sequence. No antigen is known for it. With 3 bases removed from V and 3 bases from J, the gap between germline ends came to 13 bases. In germline, CDR1 is MRHNA, CDR2 SNTAGT. The CDR3 totals 15 residues. The sample originates from a study of shared clonotypes between healthy human individuals. General study results and limits: Generation probabilities of non-shared clonotypes were lower (relative to those shared by all four donors).

Libraries were prepared by immunoSEQ multiplex PCR; TCRdb keeps only in-frame clonotypes and omits some of them. The data show 2.3 million or so clones, over 85% seen once. The sequencing input was naive CD4+ T cells from PBMCs. Documented subset: CD45RA+ positively selected. V gene TRBV6-4 combines with J gene TRBJ2-3; weak D call: TRBD2 (7 bases). This sequence originates from a man younger than 35 in good health. Some clones in this sample may be carry-over from other donors' samples. CDR3 nucleotide sequence: TGTGCCAGCAGTGAACAGGGAGGGCGGACAGATACGCAGTATTTT. Its protein product is CASSEQGGRTDTQYF.